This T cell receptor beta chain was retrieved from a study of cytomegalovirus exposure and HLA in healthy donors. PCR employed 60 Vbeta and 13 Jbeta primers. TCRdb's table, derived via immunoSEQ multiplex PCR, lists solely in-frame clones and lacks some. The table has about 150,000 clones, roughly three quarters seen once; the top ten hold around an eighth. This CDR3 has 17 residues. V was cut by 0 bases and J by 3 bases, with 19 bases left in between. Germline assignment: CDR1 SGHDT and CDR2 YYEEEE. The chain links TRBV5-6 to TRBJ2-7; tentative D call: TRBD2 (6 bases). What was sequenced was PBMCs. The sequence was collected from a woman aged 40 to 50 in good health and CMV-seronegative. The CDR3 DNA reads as TGTGCCAGCAGCTTGGATTTGGGTAACGGAGGGAGCTACGAGCAGTACTTC. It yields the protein CASSLDLGNGGSYEQYF.